This T cell receptor (beta chain) emerged from a study of T cell changes during pregnancy in multiple sclerosis (dated by TCRdb to about 2019). Describing the broader study: Changes in the T cell repertoire over the course of pregnancy were examined in this study in women with multiple sclerosis.

The CDR3 holds 14 amino acids from the cysteine to the phenylalanine. Left in the record is the CDR3 DNA by itself, 42 bases read in frame from the first base. Per the germline V gene, SGHRS is the CDR1 and YFSETQ is the CDR2. V is shortened by 4 bases, J by 1 base, and the region joining them spans 11 bases. This clone has more than one count but fewer than ten. What antigen it recognizes has not been identified. One base away there is no much larger clone; base qualities are not given. The library relied on the immunoSEQ multiplex PCR assay. Here the immuneACCESS table is served through TCRdb, limited to in-frame sequences with V and J called. Missing clones are a known gap in these copies; in checked studies unresolved V genes cover under half, and the rest lacks a known reason. For this sample there are tens of thousands of clones; 90% to 95% appear just once. The top ten constitute roughly 5.7% of the sample.

The clonotype comes from a female donor with multiple sclerosis, enrolled in a pregnancy study. This specimen consisted of CD8+ T cells from peripheral blood mononuclear cells, obtained before pregnancy. This chain joins TRBV5-1 to TRBJ1-1, with no reliable assignment of the D segment. The DNA is TGCGCCAGCAGCATAGGGAGGAGGAACACTGAAGCTTTCTTT. Its protein reads: CASSIGRRNTEAFF.